Shown below are 27 T cell receptor beta chains from a single sample sequenced in a study of T cell repertoires in cytomegalovirus infection. TCRdb called the reads again in MiXCR, with one record for every CDR3 protein. Among 150,000 to 200,000 distinct CDR3 sequences, 28% were seen once, and the ten largest hold roughly 31%. The sample was PBMCs. Receptor source: a human donor in good health (CMV status not recorded). Some clones in this sample may be carry-over from other donors' samples.

V gene TRBV6-5 combines with J gene TRBJ1-4; D is uncertain. Germline values: CDR1 MNHEY, CDR2 SVGAGI. This CDR3 is built from 16 residues. V shed 0 bases and J shed 7 bases, with 15 bases lying between them. For the CDR3, the DNA is TGTGCCAGCAGTTACTCGTTCCGGGGAGAGGCTGAAAAACTGTTTTTT. Amino acids: CASSYSFRGEAEKLFF.

This clonotype was detected only a few times. This chain joins TRBV20-1 and TRBJ1-4, with TRBD1 as a possible D gene (5 bases). Trimming cost V 5 bases and J 6 bases, with 13 bases left between them. Germline lookup yields CDR1 DFQATT and CDR2 SNEGSKA (reference sequence). CDR3 length equals 13 residues. This CDR3 is CSAREGSDEKLFF. In nucleotides, the CDR3 is TGCAGTGCTCGGGAGGGGTCGGATGAAAAACTGTTTTTT.

V usage is TRBV6-5 and J usage is TRBJ1-4; perhaps TRBD1 as D (6 bases). Trimming removed 5 bases from V and 0 bases from J, with 19 bases in between. Germline lookup yields CDR1 MNHEY and CDR2 SVGAGI. This CDR3 comprises 18 residues. DNA of the CDR3: TGTGCCAGCAGTACCTGGGACATCCCCTCGGCAACTAATGAAAAACTGTTTTTT. Protein: CASSTWDIPSATNEKLFF.

The V and J genes are TRBV5-6 and TRBJ1-4; D perhaps matches TRBD1 (5 bases). Germline V gene sequence: CDR1 SGHDT, CDR2 YYEEEE. V was pared by 3 bases and J by 4 bases, with 10 bases between. This CDR3 comprises 14 residues. CDR3 bases: TGTGCCAGCAGCTCTGGGACGGATAATGAAAAACTGTTTTTT. This encodes CASSSGTDNEKLFF.

At least ten counts were recorded for this clonotype. This chain uses TRBV12-3 or TRBV12-4 with TRBJ1-1; the D gene is possibly TRBD1 (5 bases). The V end lost 6 bases, the J end lost 1 base, and 15 bases lay between the germline ends. CDR3 length: 15 residues. For the CDR3, the DNA is TGTGCCAGCAGAAGTTCCCCAGGGAGGAACACTGAAGCTTTCTTT. Its protein is CASRSSPGRNTEAFF.

The V and J genes are TRBV6-6 and TRBJ1-5; 7 bases fit TRBD1. Looked up from germline, CDR1 is MNHNY and CDR2 is SVGAGI (reference sequence). There are 15 residues in the CDR3. Trimming took 6 bases from V and 2 from J; bases not matched to a gene: 7. The CDR3: CASSYRGEGNQPQHF. Written as DNA, the CDR3 is TGTGCCAGCAGCTACAGGGGAGAGGGCAATCAGCCCCAGCATTTT.

V usage is TRBV7-6 and J usage is TRBJ2-5; TRBD1 matches at 7 bases. The V gene end was trimmed by 5 bases and the J gene end by 0 bases; junction bases not matched to a gene: 9. The CDR3 is 16 residues long. Germline-derived CDR1 and CDR2 are SGHVS and FNYEAQ. The CDR3 reads CASSATGALYQETQYF. The CDR3 DNA reads TGTGCCAGCAGCGCAACAGGGGCCTTGTACCAAGAGACCCAGTACTTC. The full variable domain, completed using reference TRBV7-6 and TRBJ2-5, is GAGVSQSPRYKVTKRGQDVALRCDPISGHVSLYWYRQALGQGPEFLTYFNYEAQQDKSGLPNDRFSAERPEGSISTLTIQRTEQRDSAMYRCASSATGALYQETQYFGPGTRLLVL.

This clonotype was counted a few times. This chain connects TRBV4-1 to TRBJ2-2; 14 bases map to TRBD2. CDR1 is MGHRA, CDR2 YSYEKL, per germline. This CDR3 has 18 residues. With 4 bases clipped from V and 1 base from J, the junction kept 5 bases outside the gene matches. CDR3 nucleotides: TGCGCCAGCAGCCGCGGGACTAGCGGGGGACTGAACACCGGGGAGCTGTTTTTT. Protein: CASSRGTSGGLNTGELFF.

The chain combines TRBV7-9 with TRBJ1-1; D is uncertain. Trimming took off 6 bases at V and 2 bases at J, with 7 bases between the two ends. This CDR3 contains 12 residues. The germline gives CDR1 SEHNR, CDR2 FQNEAQ (reference sequence). The CDR3 spells CASRKGNTEAFF. The CDR3 region has the DNA TGTGCCAGCAGGAAGGGAAACACTGAAGCTTTCTTT.

The genes are TRBV29-1 and TRBJ1-1, with D maybe TRBD1 (6 bases). This CDR3 has 13 residues. Germline CDR1 is SQVTM and CDR2 is ANQGSEA. Trimming removed 1 base at V and 7 bases at J, with 13 bases between. The chain's CDR3 is CSVEVLRGDEAFF. The CDR3, as DNA: TGCAGCGTTGAAGTTTTAAGGGGGGATGAAGCTTTCTTT.

This clonotype came up once. The V and J genes are TRBV29-1 and TRBJ2-5; 8 nucleotides agree with TRBD1. Germline V gene sequence: CDR1 SQVTM, CDR2 ANQGSEA. Losses at the gene ends were 7 bases for V and 2 bases for J; bases not matched to a gene: 6. The CDR3 covers 13 residues. The CDR3, as DNA: TGCAGCGCCGGGACAGGTCGGCAAGAGACCCAGTACTTC. Its protein is CSAGTGRQETQYF.

The chain couples TRBV5-5 to TRBJ1-5; D gene ambiguous. V lost 2 bases and J 4 bases, leaving 13 bases between the germline ends. CDR3 length: 15 residues. Germline V gene data show CDR1 as SGHKS and CDR2 as YYEKEE (reference sequence). The CDR3 DNA is TGTGCCAGCAGCTTCGCCGGGTGGAGAAATCAGCCCCAGCATTTT. This sequence encodes CASSFAGWRNQPQHF.

This clonotype was detected only a few times. This chain joins TRBV27 and TRBJ2-1; TRBD2 matches 9 bases. Per the germline V gene, CDR1 is MNHEY and CDR2 is SMNVEV (reference sequence). V was pared by 5 bases and J by 7 bases, with 12 bases of the junction left unmatched. This CDR3 has 16 amino acids. For the CDR3, the DNA is TGTGCCAGCAGTCCTCTCAGTAGCGGGGGAAGGAATGAGCAGTTCTTC. Translated: CASSPLSSGGRNEQFF.

The V call is TRBV20-1, the J call TRBJ1-2; D gene ambiguous. Germline V lookup: CDR1 DFQATT, CDR2 SNEGSKA (reference sequence). This CDR3 is 15 amino acids long. Trimming left V 0 bases short and J 8 bases short, with 19 bases between. The CDR3 here is CSARDLSKEALGYTF. The CDR3 DNA sequence: TGCAGTGCTAGAGATCTGTCCAAGGAGGCACTGGGCTACACCTTC.

Concerning this clonotype: The junction does not match germline at one end; this may be a read error. The rearrangement joins TRBV7-6 to TRBJ2-5, with D unclear. The CDR3 covers 12 residues. In germline, CDR1 is SGHVS, CDR2 FNYEAQ. Here the CDR3 DNA reads TGTGCTAGCAGCCCCATCCAAGAGGCCCAGTACTTC. Translated: CASSPIQEAQYF.

In this sample, this clonotype turned up many times. The CDR3 sequence: CASSLGQTKTTSTDTQYF. Here the CDR3 DNA reads TGTGCCAGCAGCTTAGGACAGACGAAAACGACGAGCACAGATACGCAGTATTTT. V usage is TRBV7-2 and J usage is TRBJ2-3; maybe TRBD1 (5 bases). With 1 base removed from V and 0 bases from J, the gap between germline ends came to 17 bases. The CDR3 runs 18 residues. Germline-derived CDR1 and CDR2 are SGHTA and FQGNSA.

CDR3 DNA: TGCAGTGCTAGTGAGTCGTCCTCCTACAATGAGCAGTTCTTC. This translates into CSASESSSYNEQFF. The chain employs TRBV20-1 and TRBJ2-1; D is unresolved. Per the germline V gene, CDR1 is DFQATT and CDR2 is SNEGSKA (reference sequence). Trimming took 3 bases from V and 0 from J, leaving 9 bases between them. The CDR3 loop spans 14 amino acids.

The J gene is TRBJ2-7, the V gene TRBV12-3 or TRBV12-4; no definite D call. The CDR3 spans 14 residues. Trimming left V 6 bases short and J 2 bases short, with 14 bases between. Written as DNA, the CDR3 is TGTGCCAGCAGGGATAGAGTCGAACCCTACGAGCAGTACTTC. This translates into CASRDRVEPYEQYF.

This clonotype was seen more than once but under ten times. The V and J genes are TRBV7-8 and TRBJ1-1; D is ambiguous. CDR3 length equals 14 residues. V was trimmed by 5 bases and J by 3 bases, leaving 13 bases between them. From germline, CDR1 is SGHVS and CDR2 FQNEAQ. Here the CDR3 DNA reads TGTGCCAGCAGCCCGATGGGGAAGGACACTGAAGCTTTCTTT. This encodes CASSPMGKDTEAFF.

This clonotype was recorded a few times. The V gene is TRBV7-8, the J gene TRBJ2-7; 7 nucleotides match TRBD1. Germline loops: CDR1 SGHVS, CDR2 FQNEAQ. Trimming cost V 5 bases and J 10 bases; bases outside gene matches: 8. The CDR3 consists of 12 residues. CDR3 loop: CASSPTTGDQYF. The CDR3 coding sequence is TGTGCCAGCAGCCCGACAACAGGGGATCAGTACTTC.

This clonotype was observed a few times. The chain combines TRBV14 with TRBJ2-1; D is uncertain. This CDR3 contains 13 residues. Between the trimmed V and J ends, which lost 4 bases and 14 bases, there was a span of 18 bases. CDR1 and CDR2 (germline): SGHDN, FVKESK. The DNA for the CDR3 is TGTGCCAGCAGCCTTGGGCAACCCGCTCTGAAGTTCTTC. Its protein product is CASSLGQPALKFF.

V usage is TRBV5-4 and J usage is TRBJ2-1, with a tentative D call TRBD2 (7 bases). The CDR3 runs to 15 residues. Trimming removed 0 bases from V and 7 bases from J, with 14 bases in between. Germline-derived CDR1 and CDR2 are SGHNT and YYREEE (reference sequence). CDR3 in amino acids: CASSLAGGRRNEQFF. The CDR3 DNA reads as TGTGCCAGCAGCTTGGCCGGGGGGCGACGGAATGAGCAGTTCTTC. Using reference TRBV5-4 and TRBJ2-1 for the parts outside the CDR3, the full variable domain is ETGVTQSPTHLIKTRGQQVTLRCSSQSGHNTVSWYQQALGQGPQFIFQYYREEENGRGNFPPRFSGLQFPNYSSELNVNALELDDSALYLCASSLAGGRRNEQFFGPGTRLTVL.

This clonotype was seen only a few times. CDR3 nucleotides: TGTGCCAGCGCATGGGCAGGGGGCTTGAACACTGAAGCTTTCTTT. It is translated as CASAWAGGLNTEAFF. The V call is TRBV7-2, the J call TRBJ1-1; 8 nucleotides line up with TRBD1. CDR1 and CDR2 (germline): SGHTA, FQGNSA. V shed 8 bases, J shed 0 bases, and the junction held 8 bases outside the gene matches. The CDR3 is made up of 15 amino acids.

V is TRBV6-6 and J is TRBJ2-4; no firm D call. The V and J ends lost 7 bases and 0 bases respectively, with 16 bases between them. Germline V lookup: CDR1 MNHNY, CDR2 SVGAGI (reference sequence). The CDR3 runs 16 residues. The CDR3 nucleotides read TGTGCCAGCACCACCAATCTCGGATCAGCCAAAAACATTCAGTACTTC. Translation gives CASTTNLGSAKNIQYF.

This clonotype was seen only a few times. CDR3 protein: CASSQGGRGYEQYF. CDR3 nucleotide sequence: TGCGCCAGCAGCCAAGGCGGCAGGGGGTACGAGCAGTACTTC. The V gene is TRBV4-3, the J gene TRBJ2-7; 7 nucleotides line up with TRBD1. J was trimmed by 4 bases and V by 1 base; bases with no gene match: 4. Germline V gene lookup returns CDR1 LGHNA and CDR2 YSLEER. This CDR3 has 14 amino acids.

CDR3 DNA: TGTGCCAGCAGCTCCGCCGCAGGGAGGACTGAAGCTTTCTTT. This sequence encodes CASSSAAGRTEAFF. The chain carries TRBV5-6 and TRBJ1-1, with D possibly TRBD1 on 5 matching bases. CDR1 and CDR2 from the germline V gene are SGHDT and YYEEEE. This CDR3 spans 14 amino acids. Trimming cost V 3 bases and J 5 bases, with 14 bases left between them.

This chain uses TRBV7-2 with TRBJ2-3; D uncertain. V gave up 2 bases and J gave up 0 bases, with 18 bases separating them. The V gene's germline CDR1 is SGHTA and CDR2 FQGNSA. The CDR3 is 18 residues long. The CDR3 coding sequence is TGTGCCAGCAGCTTAATGGTCGACTTCACACCAAGCACAGATACGCAGTATTTT. Its translation is CASSLMVDFTPSTDTQYF.